This T cell receptor (beta chain) originates from a study of blood T cell repertoires in COVID-19 (dated by TCRdb to 2018 to 2021). Looking at the study overall: The collaborator samples originated in the United States, Italy and Spain and spanned the acute and convalescent phases of COVID-19. The repertoires were made available in a free public database intended to serve as a resource for research on the immune response to SARS-CoV-2. The prospective study material was composed of cDNA or gDNA derived from T cells, B-cell-depleted T cells, or PBMCs. The samples were drawn from two sources: the first 160 participants of the ongoing ImmuneRACE study, and 1,200 or so subjects contributed by 6 global collaborators. The sample metadata nearly always contained a de-identified subject ID, COVID-19 status, age in years and sex. Deeply sampled blood TCRbeta repertoires from subjects exposed to, actively infected with, or recovered from COVID-19 were included in the dataset. Where available, HLA class I and class II types were taken from metadata supplied by the sample provider and were not determined by assay-based typing. Overall study results and their limits: How much clinical and demographic metadata was included differed by source and by participant, and the metadata was provided uncurated.

The immunoSEQ Assay, a bias-controlled multiplex PCR, was used to amplify TCRbeta CDR3 regions from genomic DNA. The authors' pipeline ran thus. The number of nucleated cells in each sample was estimated from the amplification of reference gene primers within the assay. Sequence reads were collapsed and filtered to measure the absolute abundance of every unique TCRbeta CDR3 rearrangement. For each sample, productive Simpson clonality was calculated as the square root of Simpson's diversity index over productive rearrangements. Sourced from immuneACCESS, this table was stored by TCRdb with only in-frame sequences that have V and J called. A share of the clones is absent; for the studies checked, an unresolved V gene accounts for under half, and the remainder has no known explanation. D and trimming were read from the DNA, whereas the V and J calls and clone size are those reported in that table. The sample includes some 50,000 clones, with roughly 83% observed a single time. The ten biggest clones cover approximately 14% of the sample.

The collaborating institutions used their own protocols to collect whole blood in K2EDTA tubes. For TCRbeta analysis, collaborators shipped samples in one of three forms: frozen whole blood, isolated PBMCs, or DNA extracted from either of those sample types. As regards this clone: The antigen it binds to is not known. Per-nucleotide qualities are absent, and no much larger clonotype sits a single base away.

From the cysteine up to the phenylalanine, the CDR3 has a length of 17 residues. The entry retains the CDR3 DNA only, 51 bases that are in frame from base 1. The germline V gene specifies SGHTA as CDR1 and FQGNSA as CDR2. At the junction V is shortened by 1 base and J by 4 bases; bases outside the gene matches: 6. This TCR derives from a human donor in a cohort sampled during active COVID-19. The rearranged segments are TRBV7-2 and TRBJ2-1; 11 nucleotides in the junction match TRBD2. The sample consisted of peripheral blood. The DNA sequence is as follows: TGTGCCAGCAGCTTAGGACCGCTAGCGGGAGGTTACAATGAGCAGTTCTTC. It is translated as CASSLGPLAGGYNEQFF.